The 20 T cell receptor beta chains given below trace back to one sample, sequenced in a study of patients and donors after allogeneic stem cell transplantation. Each CDR3 protein gets one entry after TCRdb re-called the RT-PCR reads with MiXCR. The sample holds about 410,000 distinct CDR3 sequences; approximately 16% are singletons and the top ten take roughly 7.2%. The specimen was blood, either unsorted or a sorted T cell fraction (not recorded which). The receptors derive from a human donor who was either an allogeneic HSCT recipient or a stem cell or donor lymphocyte infusion donor (not recorded which). It is not recorded whose cells these are; they may come from a transplant donor.

There are many counts of this clonotype. The chain's CDR3 is CASSIRGYNEQFF. The CDR3 DNA reads as TGTGCCAGCAGCATCAGGGGTTACAATGAGCAGTTCTTC. This chain connects TRBV11-2 to TRBJ2-1, with D possibly matching TRBD1 (6 bases). The CDR3 has 13 residues. V gave up 5 bases and J gave up 4 bases, with 9 bases separating them. Germline lookup yields CDR1 SGHAT and CDR2 FQNNGV. Full variable domain (remainder filled in from reference TRBV11-2 and TRBJ2-1): EAGVAQSPRYKIIEKRQSVAFWCNPISGHATLYWYQQILGQGPKLLIQFQNNGVVDDSQLPKDRFSAERLKGVDSTLKIQPAKLEDSAVYLCASSIRGYNEQFFGPGTRLTVL.

The chain employs TRBV6-1 and TRBJ2-3; TRBD2 might be the D (6 bases). The CDR3 is 16 residues long. V was cut by 8 bases and J by 6 bases, with 24 bases left in between. Germline CDR1 MNHNS, CDR2 SASEGT. The CDR3 here is CASRRWGRRESDTQYF. DNA for the CDR3: TGTGCCAGCCGGAGATGGGGTCGGAGGGAAAGCGATACGCAGTATTTT.

The chain recombines TRBV20-1 with TRBJ2-6; D perhaps matches TRBD2 (6 bases). The CDR3 extends over 15 amino acids. Germline lookup yields CDR1 DFQATT and CDR2 SNEGSKA (reference sequence). The V gene lost 3 bases and the J gene lost 2 bases, with 11 bases spanning the gap. The CDR3 loop reads CSARVGEAGANVLTF. The CDR3 DNA follows: TGCAGTGCTAGGGTAGGGGAGGCTGGGGCCAACGTCCTGACTTTC.

The sample holds a few counts of this clonotype. The genes are TRBV12-3 or TRBV12-4 and TRBJ2-7; D remains ambiguous. V was shortened by 1 base and J by 3 bases, with 10 bases between the two germline ends. CDR3 length equals 14 residues. CDR3 amino acids: CASSLVPTIYEQYF. In nucleotides, the CDR3 is TGTGCCAGCAGTTTAGTTCCGACAATCTACGAGCAGTACTTC.

The V and J genes are TRBV6-2 or TRBV6-3 and TRBJ2-5, with TRBD2 matching 10 bases. Germline V gene lookup returns CDR1 MNHEY and CDR2 SVGEGT. This CDR3 is 13 amino acids long. V lost 6 bases, J lost 4 bases, and 2 bases stayed unmatched. CDR3 sequence (DNA): TGTGCCAGCAGACTAGCGGGGTCAGAGACCCAGTACTTC. Protein: CASRLAGSETQYF.

This clonotype showed up just a few times. The genes are TRBV4-1 and TRBJ2-7; TRBD2 aligns across 8 bases. Trimming took 2 bases from V and 4 from J; bases not matched to a gene: 10. Germline V gene data show CDR1 as MGHRA and CDR2 as YSYEKL. CDR3 length equals 16 residues. In DNA, the CDR3 is TGCGCCAGCAGCCAACCCCGGGAGGGGGGGTCGTACGAGCAGTACTTC. Translation gives CASSQPREGGSYEQYF.

The gene calls are TRBV4-3 and TRBJ1-2, with TRBD1 as a possible D gene (6 bases). Germline V gene sequence: CDR1 LGHNA, CDR2 YSLEER. The CDR3 extends over 17 amino acids. With 1 base removed from V and 3 bases from J, the gap between germline ends came to 18 bases. The chain's CDR3 is CASSQGSDGNRDYGYTF. For the CDR3, the DNA is TGCGCCAGCAGCCAAGGATCCGACGGCAACAGGGACTATGGCTACACCTTC.

Only a few counts were recorded for this clonotype. J is TRBJ2-7 and V is TRBV3-1, with TRBD2 matching 10 bases. V shed 2 bases, J shed 4 bases, and the junction held 5 bases outside the gene matches. This CDR3 is built from 15 residues. Per the germline V gene, CDR1 is LGHDT and CDR2 is YNNKEL (reference sequence). The CDR3 DNA reads TGTGCCAGCAGCCAACTCAGCGGGGGGGCTTACGAGCAGTACTTC. Its translation is CASSQLSGGAYEQYF.

This clonotype has just a few counts. The J gene is TRBJ2-7, the V gene TRBV14; D may correspond to TRBD1 or TRBD2 (6 bases each). There are 17 residues in the CDR3. The germline V and J ends were trimmed by 1 base and 4 bases, with 20 bases remaining between them. Germline CDR1 is SGHDN and CDR2 is FVKESK. CDR3 protein: CASSQVPRGGPTYEQYF. CDR3 nucleotides: TGTGCCAGCAGCCAAGTCCCCAGGGGAGGCCCTACTTACGAGCAGTACTTC.

This rearrangement joins TRBV18 to TRBJ2-5; D gene ambiguous. V lost 0 bases to trimming and J lost 5 bases, with 7 bases between them. The CDR3 length is 13 residues. Germline V gene data show CDR1 as KGHSH and CDR2 as LQKENI. CDR3 loop: CASSPPLRETQYF. CDR3 sequence (DNA): TGTGCCAGCTCACCACCGTTACGGGAGACCCAGTACTTC.

This clonotype came up a few times. The chain carries TRBV20-1 and TRBJ2-3, with TRBD1 identical over 9 bases. The V and J ends lost 0 bases and 3 bases, in that order; junction bases with no gene match: 4. From germline, CDR1 is DFQATT and CDR2 SNEGSKA (reference sequence). The CDR3 is 15 amino acids. The DNA for the CDR3 is TGCAGTGCTAGAGATCTGGGACAGGGAACAGATACGCAGTATTTT. Protein sequence: CSARDLGQGTDTQYF.

This clonotype has more than one count but fewer than ten. The chain combines TRBV5-1 with TRBJ1-2; 8 bases align to TRBD1. The CDR3 contains 17 residues. V trimming: 0 bases; J trimming: 8 bases; junction bases outside the gene matches: 15. Germline loops: CDR1 SGHRS, CDR2 YFSETQ. The CDR3 sequence is CASSLAGQAAPIYGYTF. The CDR3 coding sequence is TGCGCCAGCAGCTTGGCGGGACAGGCTGCCCCTATCTACGGCTACACCTTC.

The gene calls are TRBV27 and TRBJ2-3; 9 bases line up with TRBD1. Trimming took 6 bases from V and 4 from J; bases not matched to a gene: 5. Germline assignment: CDR1 MNHEY and CDR2 SMNVEV (reference sequence). The CDR3 is 14 residues long. As DNA, the CDR3 is TGTGCCAGCAGGTGGACAGGGGTTGCAGATACGCAGTATTTT. Its translation is CASRWTGVADTQYF.

The rearrangement links TRBV10-2 to TRBJ2-2; D is unclear. V shed 8 bases and J shed 6 bases, with 10 bases lying between them. Germline CDR1 WSHSY, CDR2 SAAADI. The CDR3 runs 12 residues. DNA of the CDR3: TGCGCCAGCTTGAACCCCCCCGGGGAGCTGTTTTTT. Amino acids: CASLNPPGELFF.

In its sample, this clonotype was seen many times. The rearrangement joins TRBV12-3 or TRBV12-4 to TRBJ2-1; D is perhaps TRBD1 (5 bases). The CDR3 runs 14 residues. V was trimmed by 2 bases and J by 3 bases, leaving 8 bases between them. CDR3 sequence (DNA): TGTGCCAGCAGTTTACAGGACATCTACAATGAGCAGTTCTTC. Protein product: CASSLQDIYNEQFF.

This clonotype was counted between two and nine times. The chain links TRBV5-1 to TRBJ1-4, with a tentative D call TRBD1 (5 bases). V lost 4 bases and J 5 bases, leaving 15 bases between the germline ends. CDR3 length: 15 residues. Germline values: CDR1 SGHRS, CDR2 YFSETQ. This CDR3 reads CASSRGRGGNEKLFF. The CDR3 DNA reads as TGCGCCAGCAGCCGTGGCCGGGGCGGAAATGAAAAACTGTTTTTT.

For the CDR3, the DNA is TGCGCCAGCAGCCGGATGGGACAGTTAATCGGGGAGCTGTTTTTT. Translated, it gives CASSRMGQLIGELFF. V gene TRBV4-1 combines with J gene TRBJ2-2; 7 positions match TRBD1. Unmatched junction bases numbered 9, after V lost 4 bases and J lost 7 bases. In germline, CDR1 is MGHRA, CDR2 YSYEKL. The CDR3 contains 15 residues.

This clonotype was found a few times. V is TRBV18 and J is TRBJ2-3, with D unresolved. The CDR3 consists of 14 residues. CDR1 is KGHSH, CDR2 LQKENI, per germline. Trimming took 4 bases from V and 1 from J, leaving 9 bases between them. The CDR3 region has the DNA TGTGCCAGCTCACAGCCTGGGCGCACAGATACGCAGTATTTT. It is translated as CASSQPGRTDTQYF.

A remark on this clonotype: A much larger clone lies a single base off, so this may be a read error. V is TRBV12-3 or TRBV12-4 and J is TRBJ1-1; D is uncertain. This CDR3 is built from 17 residues. V was trimmed by 6 bases and J by 0 bases, leaving 20 bases between them. CDR3 nucleotide sequence: TGTGCCAGCAGCGTCCCGGTCTCTACAATGATGAACACTGAAGCTTTCTTT. Translating it yields CASSVPVSTMMNTEAFF.

The chain recombines TRBV20-1 with TRBJ2-1; 8 bases align to TRBD2. The CDR3 sequence is 15 residues long. V was pared by 3 bases and J by 12 bases, with 16 bases of the junction left unmatched. Germline loops: CDR1 DFQATT, CDR2 SNEGSKA (reference sequence). The CDR3 here is CSASIRGGLNERQFF. The DNA for the CDR3 is TGCAGTGCTAGTATCCGGGGGGGGCTCAATGAGCGGCAGTTCTTC.